This TCR beta chain was obtained from a study of blood T cell repertoires in COVID-19. Study context: Specimens from acute and convalescent COVID-19 originated in the United States, Italy and Spain. The analysed material was cDNA or gDNA that came from T cells, B-cell-depleted T cells, or PBMCs.

Original analysis: Nucleated cell number was recorded as an estimate derived from reference gene primer amplification. Some clones are missing from TCRdb's copy, which holds only in-frame ones; the method was immunoSEQ multiplex PCR. V, J and clone size are those of that table, while D and trimming were read from the DNA. The data hold around 240,000 clones, with 83% observed a single time. The sequence was collected from a woman aged 45-60 years with acute or convalescent COVID-19. Source material: peripheral blood.

The CDR3 DNA sequence: TGTGCCAGCGGAGAGCCGGGGACAGATACGCAGTATTTT. It codes for CASGEPGTDTQYF. The gene calls are TRBV7-2 and TRBJ2-3, with a weak D call TRBD2 (5 bases). The CDR3 is made up of 13 amino acids. Trimming removed 8 bases from V and 3 bases from J, with 12 bases in between. From germline, CDR1 is SGHTA and CDR2 FQGNSA.